This TCR beta chain was observed in a study of shared clonotypes between healthy human individuals. Study findings and constraints: A small donor pool kept down the genetic and exposure-history diversity that was represented.

Deep was the level at which the assay was run. Profiling relied on immunoSEQ multiplex PCR, and the TCRdb table lists in-frame clones only, not all of them. The table shows roughly 1.4 million clones, with less than 99% occurring only once. The CDR3 has 16 residues. With 2 bases removed from V and 0 bases from J, the gap between germline ends came to 14 bases. CDR1 and CDR2 from the germline V gene are SGHVT and SQSDAQ. CD4+ cell separation produced CD45RA+ naive and CD45RA-negative memory subsets. Worth noting for this clone: The antigen is undetermined.

The TCR sequence derives from a man aged 25-40 years in good health. The sample consisted of naive CD4+ T cells sorted from blood. The sample's subset: CD45RA+ positively selected. The chain employs TRBV7-4 and TRBJ2-7, with D tentatively TRBD2 (5 bases). CDR3 region: CASSLYPRRSSYEQYF. The CDR3 DNA follows: TGTGCCAGCAGCTTATACCCCAGGAGGAGCTCCTACGAGCAGTACTTC.